A single sample gave rise to the 27 T cell receptor beta chains below, sequenced in a study of shared clonotypes between healthy human individuals. Generated by immunoSEQ multiplex PCR, the TCRdb table keeps only in-frame clones and is missing some. The sample holds around 500,000 clones; about 80% are singletons and the top ten take 12%. The sequencing input was PBMCs. These receptors came from a woman in her forties in good health. Some clones in this sample may be carry-over from other donors' samples.

The chain recombines TRBV7-9 with TRBJ2-1, with 9 bases matching TRBD2. V gave up 6 bases and J gave up 8 bases; unmatched junction bases: 23. The CDR3 sequence is 19 residues long. Germline V gives CDR1 SEHNR, CDR2 FQNEAQ (reference sequence). CDR3 in amino acids: CASRLPFGLAGLRGDEQFF. DNA of the CDR3: TGTGCCAGCAGGCTCCCATTCGGGCTAGCGGGATTGAGGGGGGATGAGCAGTTCTTC.

This rearrangement joins TRBV7-2 to TRBJ2-1, with D possibly called TRBD1 or TRBD2 (8 bases each). Germline V gene lookup returns CDR1 SGHTA and CDR2 FQGNSA. The germline V and J ends were trimmed by 2 bases and 7 bases, with 21 bases remaining between them. The CDR3 has 17 residues. CDR3 region: CASSLKLAGQARNEQFF. In DNA form, the CDR3 reads TGTGCCAGCAGCTTAAAATTAGCGGGACAGGCGAGGAATGAGCAGTTCTTC.

CDR3 region: CASSAIHRDRLYGYTF. The CDR3 DNA is TGTGCCAGTAGTGCAATACACCGGGACAGACTCTATGGCTACACCTTC. J is TRBJ1-2 and V is TRBV19; 7 bases fit TRBD1. Germline lookup yields CDR1 LNHDA and CDR2 SQIVND (reference sequence). With 5 bases clipped from V and 4 bases from J, the junction kept 13 bases outside the gene matches. This CDR3 spans 16 amino acids.

Concerning this clone: The same CDR3 can be traced to other DNA sequences in this sample. V gene TRBV18 combines with J gene TRBJ2-7, with 8 bases aligning to TRBD1. The junction had 7 bases not matched to a gene; V was cut back by 6 bases and J by 6 bases. The CDR3 runs 13 residues. Germline V gene lookup returns CDR1 KGHSH and CDR2 LQKENI. CDR3 protein: CASSPGTGGEQYF. The CDR3 DNA sequence: TGTGCCAGCTCTCCCGGTACAGGGGGCGAGCAGTACTTC.

The chain employs TRBV5-1 and TRBJ1-6; the D is unclear. The CDR3 runs 17 residues. Trimming took off 4 bases at V and 5 bases at J, with 19 bases between the two ends. The germline gives CDR1 SGHRS, CDR2 YFSETQ. The CDR3 region is CASSSGPNVMDNSPLHF. DNA of the CDR3: TGCGCCAGCAGCAGCGGACCTAACGTCATGGATAATTCACCCCTCCACTTT.

V and J are TRBV28 and TRBJ2-7; 8 nucleotides agree with TRBD2. The V gene's germline CDR1 is MDHEN and CDR2 SYDVKM. V was pared by 7 bases and J by 2 bases, with 7 bases of the junction left unmatched. This CDR3 spans 14 amino acids. In DNA form, the CDR3 reads TGTGCCAGCACCAAAAGCGGGAGTGCCTACGAGCAGTACTTC. It yields the protein CASTKSGSAYEQYF.

The chain combines TRBV7-9 with TRBJ2-1, with 10 bases lining up with TRBD2. The CDR3 is made up of 13 amino acids. Per germline, CDR1 SEHNR and CDR2 FQNEAQ (reference sequence). The V gene end was trimmed by 4 bases and the J gene end by 6 bases; junction bases not matched to a gene: 0. CDR3 loop: CASSSSGSNEQFF. The CDR3 nucleotides are TGTGCCAGCAGCTCTAGCGGGAGCAATGAGCAGTTCTTC.

The chain combines TRBV2 with TRBJ1-2; no clear D gene. The CDR3 is made up of 14 amino acids. The germline CDR1 and CDR2 sequences are SNHLY and FYNNEI. Trimming pared 5 bases from V and 3 bases from J, leaving 13 bases between. The CDR3 DNA reads TGTGCCAGCAGTCCCCAACTCGGGGACTATGGCTACACCTTC. Translated: CASSPQLGDYGYTF.

This clone came up a few times. V is TRBV7-2 and J is TRBJ1-2, with TRBD1 matching 7 bases. The J segment lost 8 bases and the V segment lost 5 bases, leaving 5 bases of the junction unmatched. The CDR3 has 12 residues. Per the germline V gene, CDR1 is SGHTA and CDR2 is FQGNSA. CDR3: CASSLQGGGYTF. The CDR3 nucleotides are TGTGCCAGCAGCCTCCAGGGGGGGGGCTACACCTTC. Using reference TRBV7-2 and TRBJ1-2 for the parts outside the CDR3, the full variable domain is GAGVSQSPSNKVTEKGKDVELRCDPISGHTALYWYRQSLGQGLEFLIYFQGNSAPDKSGLPSDRFSAERTGGSVSTLTIQRTQQEDSAVYLCASSLQGGGYTFGSGTRLTVV.

The CDR3 here is CASSLSATSGINEQFF. CDR3 nucleotide sequence: TGTGCCAGCAGTTTATCGGCCACTAGCGGGATCAATGAGCAGTTCTTC. The rearrangement uses TRBV27 and TRBJ2-1; TRBD2 agrees at 10 bases. The CDR3 loop spans 16 amino acids. The junction had 5 bases not matched to a gene; V was cut back by 0 bases and J by 6 bases. The germline V gene encodes CDR1 MNHEY and CDR2 SMNVEV (reference sequence).

The chain joins TRBV4-2 to TRBJ1-5; maybe TRBD1 (6 bases). The CDR3 is 15 amino acids. Trimming removed 0 bases at V and 2 bases at J, with 8 bases between. Germline CDR1 is LGHNA and CDR2 is YNFKEQ. The CDR3 reads CASSQDRGRNQPQHF. The CDR3 DNA is TGTGCCAGCAGCCAAGACAGGGGACGCAATCAGCCCCAGCATTTT.

This clone has more than one count but fewer than ten. CDR3 region: CASSGRTGGEFEQYF. The CDR3, as DNA: TGCGCCAGCAGCGGACGGACAGGGGGCGAGTTCGAGCAGTACTTC. The chain is built from TRBV5-1 and TRBJ2-7; 11 nucleotides match TRBD1. Losses at the gene ends were 4 bases for V and 6 bases for J; bases not matched to a gene: 9. The V gene's germline CDR1 is SGHRS and CDR2 YFSETQ. This CDR3 contains 15 residues.

The V and J genes are TRBV7-9 and TRBJ2-7; 9 bases are a match to TRBD2. CDR1 and CDR2 from the germline V gene are SEHNR and FQNEAQ (reference sequence). Trimming took 3 bases from V and 5 from J; bases not matched to a gene: 2. CDR3 length: 13 residues. The CDR3 bases are TGTGCCAGCAGCTTGGGACTAGCCAACGAGCAGTACTTC. Protein product: CASSLGLANEQYF.

This clone turned up a few times. The chain is built from TRBV5-1 and TRBJ2-3, with 10 bases fitting TRBD1. Germline V gives CDR1 SGHRS, CDR2 YFSETQ. The CDR3 is 15 residues long. V gave up 3 bases and J gave up 3 bases; unmatched junction bases: 4. The CDR3 DNA follows: TGCGCCAGCAGCTCGGACAGGGGGTATACAGATACGCAGTATTTT. Amino acid sequence: CASSSDRGYTDTQYF. Looking up the rest from reference TRBV5-1 and TRBJ2-3 gives the full variable domain: KAGVTQTPRYLIKTRGQQVTLSCSPISGHRSVSWYQQTPGQGLQFLFEYFSETQRNKGNFPGRFSGRQFSNSRSEMNVSTLELGDSALYLCASSSDRGYTDTQYFGPGTRLTVL.

V usage is TRBV5-1 and J usage is TRBJ2-7; 13 nucleotides align to TRBD2. CDR3 length: 17 residues. Trimming took 5 bases from V and 6 from J; bases not matched to a gene: 14. Germline V gives CDR1 SGHRS, CDR2 YFSETQ. CDR3: CASRPAPTSGRAIEQYF. The CDR3 nucleotides read TGCGCCAGCAGGCCTGCTCCTACTAGCGGGAGGGCTATCGAGCAGTACTTC.

The chain links TRBV7-8 to TRBJ2-7; 10 nucleotides match TRBD2. J was trimmed by 2 bases and V by 1 base; bases with no gene match: 5. The germline CDR1 and CDR2 sequences are SGHVS and FQNEAQ. This CDR3 region has 16 residues. CDR3 sequence (DNA): TGTGCCAGCAGCTTAGGGAGCGGGAGGGGGACCTACGAGCAGTACTTC. Translated, it gives CASSLGSGRGTYEQYF.

This chain uses TRBV7-3 with TRBJ2-2; no definite D call. Trimming took off 2 bases at V and 3 bases at J, with 10 bases between the two ends. The length of the CDR3 is 15 residues. The germline CDR1 and CDR2 sequences are SGHTA and FQGTGA. This CDR3 reads CASSLGRFDTGELFF. The CDR3 nucleotides read TGTGCCAGCAGCTTAGGCCGGTTTGACACCGGGGAGCTGTTTTTT.

The V call is TRBV28, the J call TRBJ2-5; 12 bases fit TRBD2. With 4 bases clipped from V and 4 bases from J, the junction kept 7 bases outside the gene matches. The CDR3 is made up of 16 amino acids. CDR1 and CDR2 (germline): MDHEN, SYDVKM. The CDR3 here is CASSWPSGRALETQYF. The CDR3 nucleotides are TGTGCCAGCAGTTGGCCTAGCGGGAGGGCCCTAGAGACCCAGTACTTC.

V and J are TRBV12-5 and TRBJ2-6, with 14 bases fitting TRBD2. Germline CDR1 LGHNT, CDR2 FRNRAP. V lost 3 bases to trimming and J lost 1 base; unmatched junction nucleotides: 11. This CDR3 has 21 residues. The DNA for the CDR3 is TGTGCTAGTGGTTTCGGACTAGCGGGAGGTAGCCCTCAGTCTGGGGCCAACGTCCTGACTTTC. Its protein is CASGFGLAGGSPQSGANVLTF.

This clone was seen a few times. Distinct nucleotide sequences in the sample also encode this CDR3. The rearrangement links TRBV19 to TRBJ2-5; 7 bases map to TRBD1. The ends lost 4 bases at V and 2 bases at J; junction bases unmatched: 1. Germline CDR1 LNHDA, CDR2 SQIVND (reference sequence). The CDR3 totals 13 residues. The CDR3 DNA reads as TGTGCCAGTAGTAGGGGACAGCAAGAGACCCAGTACTTC. It encodes CASSRGQQETQYF.

J is TRBJ2-5 and V is TRBV29-1; 10 nucleotides line up with TRBD2. The CDR3 runs to 22 residues. Losses at the gene ends were 2 bases for V and 4 bases for J; bases not matched to a gene: 28. Germline V gene sequence: CDR1 SQVTM, CDR2 ANQGSEA. The CDR3 bases are TGCAGCGTTGAACCCAAGTCCCTTAGCGGGAGGCAAGTAAGTGGCCCCCGAGAGACCCAGTACTTC. Protein: CSVEPKSLSGRQVSGPRETQYF.

This chain links TRBV7-9 with TRBJ1-1, with TRBD1 identical over 7 bases. The CDR3 is 13 amino acids. The germline V gene encodes CDR1 SEHNR and CDR2 FQNEAQ (reference sequence). Losses at the gene ends were 9 bases for V and 5 bases for J; bases not matched to a gene: 9. The CDR3 nucleotides are TGTGCCAGTACCGAGGGGGCCCGAACTGAAGCTTTCTTT. It codes for CASTEGARTEAFF.

At least ten counts were recorded for this clone. Other DNA sequences in this sample translate to the same CDR3. The chain joins TRBV9 to TRBJ1-5; D remains ambiguous. The V gene's germline CDR1 is SGDLS and CDR2 YYNGEE. This CDR3 has 15 amino acids. V was shortened by 3 bases and J by 1 base, with 11 bases between the two germline ends. The CDR3 is CASSETAYSNQPQHF. CDR3 coding DNA: TGTGCCAGCAGCGAGACGGCTTACAGCAATCAGCCCCAGCATTTT.

This clone was found once. The chain employs TRBV10-3 and TRBJ1-1; 9 bases agree with TRBD1. V trimming: 6 bases; J trimming: 0 bases; junction bases outside the gene matches: 5. CDR3 length: 15 residues. In germline, CDR1 is ENHRY, CDR2 SYGVKD. The CDR3 DNA is TGTGCCATCAGCGGGACAGGGCGTTTGAACACTGAAGCTTTCTTT. It is translated as CAISGTGRLNTEAFF.

The chain combines TRBV28 with TRBJ1-2; a possible D gene is TRBD1 (5 bases). The V and J ends lost 5 bases and 0 bases respectively, with 7 bases between them. Germline V gene sequence: CDR1 MDHEN, CDR2 SYDVKM. CDR3 length: 13 residues. For the CDR3, the DNA is TGTGCCAGCAGTATACAGGCTAACTATGGCTACACCTTC. This sequence encodes CASSIQANYGYTF.

CDR3 nucleotides: TGTGCCAGCAGTTACTCGATGGGACAGGGGTACGAGCAGTACTTC. This gives the protein CASSYSMGQGYEQYF. The chain recombines TRBV6-6 with TRBJ2-7; 10 positions agree with TRBD1. J gave up 4 bases and V 0 bases, and 3 bases lay outside the gene matches. The CDR3 is made up of 15 amino acids. Germline V lookup: CDR1 MNHNY, CDR2 SVGAGI (reference sequence).

This clone was picked up one time. This chain connects TRBV19 to TRBJ2-2, with a weak D call TRBD1 (5 bases). The V and J ends lost 9 bases and 6 bases respectively, with 14 bases between them. There are 13 residues in the CDR3. Germline V gene data show CDR1 as LNHDA and CDR2 as SQIVND (reference sequence). The CDR3 nucleotides read TGTGCCAGCAACCAGGGTATCCCCGGGGAGCTGTTTTTT. It encodes CASNQGIPGELFF.